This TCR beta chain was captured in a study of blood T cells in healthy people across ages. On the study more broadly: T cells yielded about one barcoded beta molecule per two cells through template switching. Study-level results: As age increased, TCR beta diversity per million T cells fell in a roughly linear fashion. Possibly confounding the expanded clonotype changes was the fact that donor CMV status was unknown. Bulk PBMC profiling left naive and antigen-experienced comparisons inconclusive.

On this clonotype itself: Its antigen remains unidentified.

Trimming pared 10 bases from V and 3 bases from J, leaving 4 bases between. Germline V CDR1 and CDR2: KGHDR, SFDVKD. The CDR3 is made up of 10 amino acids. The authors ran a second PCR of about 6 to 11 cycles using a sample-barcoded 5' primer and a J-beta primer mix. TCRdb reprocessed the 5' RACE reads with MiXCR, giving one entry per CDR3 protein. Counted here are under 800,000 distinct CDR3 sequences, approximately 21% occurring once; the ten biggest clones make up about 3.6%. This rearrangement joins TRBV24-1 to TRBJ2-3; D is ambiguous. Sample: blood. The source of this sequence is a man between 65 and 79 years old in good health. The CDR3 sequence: CATGTDTQYF. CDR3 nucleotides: TGTGCCACTGGGACAGATACGCAGTATTTT.